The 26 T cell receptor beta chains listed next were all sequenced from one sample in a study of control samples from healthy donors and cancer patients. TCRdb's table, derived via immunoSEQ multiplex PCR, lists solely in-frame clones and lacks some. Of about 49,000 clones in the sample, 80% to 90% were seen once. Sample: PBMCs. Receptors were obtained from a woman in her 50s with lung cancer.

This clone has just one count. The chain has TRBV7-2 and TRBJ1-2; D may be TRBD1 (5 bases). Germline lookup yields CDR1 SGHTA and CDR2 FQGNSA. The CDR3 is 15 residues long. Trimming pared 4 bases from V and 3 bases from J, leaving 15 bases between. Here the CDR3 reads CASSSGTFNHYGYTF. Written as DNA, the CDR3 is TGTGCCAGCAGCTCCGGGACTTTCAACCACTATGGCTACACCTTC.

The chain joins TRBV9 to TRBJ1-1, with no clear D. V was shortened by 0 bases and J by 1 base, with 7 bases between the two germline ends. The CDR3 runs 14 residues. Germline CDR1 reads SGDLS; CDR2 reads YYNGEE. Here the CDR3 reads CASSVAGQNTEAFF. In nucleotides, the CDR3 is TGTGCCAGCAGCGTAGCCGGTCAGAACACTGAAGCTTTCTTT.

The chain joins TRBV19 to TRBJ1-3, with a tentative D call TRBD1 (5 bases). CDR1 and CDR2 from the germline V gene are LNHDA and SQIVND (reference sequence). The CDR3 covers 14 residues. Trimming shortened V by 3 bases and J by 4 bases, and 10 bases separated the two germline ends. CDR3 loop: CASSIGGLGNTIYF. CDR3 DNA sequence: TGTGCCAGTAGTATTGGGGGACTCGGAAACACCATATATTTT.

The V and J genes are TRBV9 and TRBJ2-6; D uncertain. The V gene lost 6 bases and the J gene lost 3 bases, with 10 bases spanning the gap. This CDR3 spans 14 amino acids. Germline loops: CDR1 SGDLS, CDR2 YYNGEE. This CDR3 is CASTPSFGANVLTF. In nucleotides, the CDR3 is TGTGCCAGCACCCCTTCCTTTGGGGCCAACGTCCTGACTTTC.

The CDR3 is CASSSLLDGRNEKLFF. CDR3 coding DNA: TGTGCCAGCAGTTCCCTTTTGGACGGTCGAAATGAAAAACTGTTTTTT. The chain uses TRBV27 and TRBJ1-4, with D uncertain. Germline values: CDR1 MNHEY, CDR2 SMNVEV (reference sequence). The V and J ends lost 4 bases and 5 bases respectively, with 17 bases between them. This CDR3 is built from 16 residues.

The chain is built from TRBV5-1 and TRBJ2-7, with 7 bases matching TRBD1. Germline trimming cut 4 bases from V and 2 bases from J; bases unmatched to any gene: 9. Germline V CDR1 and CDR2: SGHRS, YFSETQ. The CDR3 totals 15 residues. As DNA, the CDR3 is TGCGCCAGCAGCCCAAACACAGGGGTCACCTACGAGCAGTACTTC. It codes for CASSPNTGVTYEQYF.

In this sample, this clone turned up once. The CDR3 nucleotides are TGTGCCAGCAGCCAGGGGGCGCAAAGCAATCAGCCCCAGCATTTT. Its translation: CASSQGAQSNQPQHF. The chain has TRBV6-5 and TRBJ1-5; 8 bases line up with TRBD1. The J segment lost 1 base and the V segment lost 6 bases, leaving 5 bases of the junction unmatched. The CDR3 is 15 amino acids. CDR1 and CDR2 (germline): MNHEY, SVGAGI.

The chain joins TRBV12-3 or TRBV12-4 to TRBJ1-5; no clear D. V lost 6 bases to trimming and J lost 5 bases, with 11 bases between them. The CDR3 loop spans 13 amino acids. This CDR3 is CASSQGGHQPQHF. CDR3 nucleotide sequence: TGTGCCAGCAGCCAAGGAGGGCATCAGCCCCAGCATTTT.

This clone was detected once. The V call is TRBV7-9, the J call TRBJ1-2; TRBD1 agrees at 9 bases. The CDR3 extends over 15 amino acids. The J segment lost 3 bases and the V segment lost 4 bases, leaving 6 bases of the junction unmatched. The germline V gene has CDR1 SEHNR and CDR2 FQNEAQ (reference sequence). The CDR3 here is CASSSRGQGDYGYTF. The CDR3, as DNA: TGTGCCAGCAGCTCTAGGGGACAGGGAGACTATGGCTACACCTTC.

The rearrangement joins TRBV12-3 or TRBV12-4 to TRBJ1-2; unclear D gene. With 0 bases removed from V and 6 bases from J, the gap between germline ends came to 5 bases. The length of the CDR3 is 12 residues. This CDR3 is CASSLALDGYTF. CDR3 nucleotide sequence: TGTGCCAGCAGTTTAGCGTTAGATGGCTACACCTTC.

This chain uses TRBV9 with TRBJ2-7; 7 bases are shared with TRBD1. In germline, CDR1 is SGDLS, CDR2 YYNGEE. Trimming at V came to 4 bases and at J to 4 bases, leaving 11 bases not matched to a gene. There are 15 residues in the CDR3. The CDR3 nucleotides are TGTGCCAGCAGCCAGATAGGGGGCAGGGATTACGAGCAGTACTTC. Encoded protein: CASSQIGGRDYEQYF.

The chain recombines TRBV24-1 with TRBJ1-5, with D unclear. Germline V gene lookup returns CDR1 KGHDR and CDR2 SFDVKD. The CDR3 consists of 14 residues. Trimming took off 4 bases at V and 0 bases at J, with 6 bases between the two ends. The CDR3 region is CATSEVDSNQPQHF. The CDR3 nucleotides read TGTGCCACCAGTGAAGTGGATAGCAATCAGCCCCAGCATTTT.

The CDR3 loop is CASSFWTGDVATQYF. CDR3 coding DNA: TGTGCCAGCAGCTTTTGGACAGGGGACGTCGCTACGCAGTATTTT. The V and J genes are TRBV7-9 and TRBJ2-3, with 9 nucleotides matching TRBD1. Germline V gives CDR1 SEHNR, CDR2 FQNEAQ (reference sequence). The CDR3 sequence is 15 residues long. V lost 3 bases, J lost 8 bases, and 9 bases stayed unmatched.

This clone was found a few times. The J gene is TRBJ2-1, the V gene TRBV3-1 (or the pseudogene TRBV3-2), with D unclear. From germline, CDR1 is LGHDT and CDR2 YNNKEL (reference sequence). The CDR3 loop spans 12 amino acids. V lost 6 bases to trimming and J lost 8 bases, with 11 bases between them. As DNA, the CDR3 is TGTGCCAGCAGTCATCCCGGGCATGAGCAGTTCTTC. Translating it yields CASSHPGHEQFF.

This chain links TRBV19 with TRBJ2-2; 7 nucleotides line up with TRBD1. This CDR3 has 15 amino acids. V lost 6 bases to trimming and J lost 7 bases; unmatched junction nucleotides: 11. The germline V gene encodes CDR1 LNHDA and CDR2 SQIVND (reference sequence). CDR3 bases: TGTGCCAGTAGCCCCGACAGGGCAGGACACGGGGAGCTGTTTTTT. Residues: CASSPDRAGHGELFF.

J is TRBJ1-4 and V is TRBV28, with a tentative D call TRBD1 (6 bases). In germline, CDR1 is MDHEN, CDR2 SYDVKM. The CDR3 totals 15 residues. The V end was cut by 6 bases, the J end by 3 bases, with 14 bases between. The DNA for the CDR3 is TGTGCCAGCAGCCTAGGGGGGCTGTCTAATGAAAAACTGTTTTTT. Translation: CASSLGGLSNEKLFF.

CDR3 nucleotides: TGTGCCAGCAGGTTGACAGGGGATACCTATGGCTACACCTTC. This gives the protein CASRLTGDTYGYTF. V is TRBV2 and J is TRBJ1-2; 8 bases match TRBD1. CDR3 length equals 14 residues. CDR1 is SNHLY, CDR2 FYNNEI, per germline. V was clipped by 6 bases and J by 4 bases; unmatched bases: 7. Variable domain in full (rest from reference TRBV2 and TRBJ1-2): EPEVTQTPSHQVTQMGQEVILRCVPISNHLYFYWYRQILGQKVEFLVSFYNNEISEKSEIFDDQFSVERPDGSNFTLKIRSTKLEDSAMYFCASRLTGDTYGYTFGSGTRLTVV.

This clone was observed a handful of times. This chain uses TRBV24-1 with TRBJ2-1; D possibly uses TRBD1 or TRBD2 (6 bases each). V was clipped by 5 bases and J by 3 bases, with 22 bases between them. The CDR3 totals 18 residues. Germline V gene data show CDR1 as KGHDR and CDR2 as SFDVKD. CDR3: CATSGPGLDGGFYNEQFF. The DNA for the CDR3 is TGTGCCACCAGTGGACCTGGACTCGACGGGGGCTTCTACAATGAGCAGTTCTTC.

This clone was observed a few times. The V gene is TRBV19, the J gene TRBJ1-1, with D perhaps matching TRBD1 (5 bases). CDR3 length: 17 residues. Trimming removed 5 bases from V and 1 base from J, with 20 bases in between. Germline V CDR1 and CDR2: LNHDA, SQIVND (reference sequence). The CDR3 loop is CASSLTGAGTANTEAFF. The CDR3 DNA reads TGTGCCAGTAGTCTTACCGGCGCAGGGACCGCGAACACTGAAGCTTTCTTT.

The CDR3 nucleotides read TGCGCCAGCAGCCAAGATCTCCCCCAGGGGGCCGACTATGGCTACACCTTC. Translation: CASSQDLPQGADYGYTF. The chain joins TRBV4-3 to TRBJ1-2; 8 positions match TRBD1. The CDR3 is 17 residues long. Germline V CDR1 and CDR2: LGHNA, YSLEER. V lost 0 bases, J lost 3 bases, and 9 bases stayed unmatched.

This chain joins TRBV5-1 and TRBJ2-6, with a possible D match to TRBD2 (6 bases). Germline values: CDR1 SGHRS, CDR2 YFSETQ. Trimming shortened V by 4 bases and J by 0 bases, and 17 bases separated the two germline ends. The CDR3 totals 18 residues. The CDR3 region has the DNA TGCGCCAGCAGCCCCCTGGGACTTGCCTCCTCTGGGGCCAACGTCCTGACTTTC. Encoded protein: CASSPLGLASSGANVLTF.

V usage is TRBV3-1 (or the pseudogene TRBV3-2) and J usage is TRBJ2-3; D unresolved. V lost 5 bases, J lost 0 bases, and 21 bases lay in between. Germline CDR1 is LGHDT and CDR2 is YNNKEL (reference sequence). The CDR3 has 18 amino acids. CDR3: CASSYIPPGVASTDTQYF. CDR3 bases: TGTGCCAGCAGCTACATTCCCCCGGGCGTCGCTAGCACAGATACGCAGTATTTT.

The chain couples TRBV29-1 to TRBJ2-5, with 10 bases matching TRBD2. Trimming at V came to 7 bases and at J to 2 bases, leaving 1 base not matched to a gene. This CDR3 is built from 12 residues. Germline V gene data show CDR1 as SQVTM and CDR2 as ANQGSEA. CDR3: CSGLAGQETQYF. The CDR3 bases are TGCAGCGGACTAGCGGGTCAAGAGACCCAGTACTTC.

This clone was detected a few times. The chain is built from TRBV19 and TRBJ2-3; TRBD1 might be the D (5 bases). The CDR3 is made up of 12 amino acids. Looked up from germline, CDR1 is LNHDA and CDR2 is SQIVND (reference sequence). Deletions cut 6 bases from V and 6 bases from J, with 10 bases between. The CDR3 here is CASSRTWDTQYF. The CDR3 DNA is TGTGCCAGTAGCAGGACATGGGATACGCAGTATTTT. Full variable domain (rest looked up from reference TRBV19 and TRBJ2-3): DGGITQSPKYLFRKEGQNVTLSCEQNLNHDAMYWYRQDPGQGLRLIYYSQIVNDFQKGDIAEGYSVSREKKESFPLTVTSAQKNPTAFYLCASSRTWDTQYFGPGTRLTVL.

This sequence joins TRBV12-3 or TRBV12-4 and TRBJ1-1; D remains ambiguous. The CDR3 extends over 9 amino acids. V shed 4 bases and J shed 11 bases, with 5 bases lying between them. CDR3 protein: CASSSRAFF. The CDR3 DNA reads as TGTGCCAGCAGTTCGAGGGCTTTCTTT.

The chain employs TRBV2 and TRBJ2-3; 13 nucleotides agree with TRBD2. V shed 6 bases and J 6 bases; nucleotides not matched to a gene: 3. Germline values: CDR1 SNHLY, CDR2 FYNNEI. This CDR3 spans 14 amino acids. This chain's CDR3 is CASRRTSGSDTQYF. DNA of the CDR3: TGTGCCAGCAGAAGGACTAGCGGGAGTGATACGCAGTATTTT.